What follows describes a single T cell receptor (beta chain). What it binds is unknown. The record originates from a study of OX40 agonist ivuxolimab in advanced cancers. As for the study in general: Allowance was made for prior anti-PD-1, anti-PD-L1 or anti-CTLA-4 therapy, and roughly 39% had some. One hepatocellular carcinoma and two cutaneous melanoma patients partially responded.

Study outcomes and limitations: The study found among the lowest clonal expansion in partial responders at 0.1-3.0 mg/kg. Average numbers of expanded clones were greater in CD8+ T cells than in CD4+.

The repertoire was sequenced with immunoSEQ multiplex PCR; TCRdb's copy has only in-frame clones and lacks some. This table has more than 60,000 clones, 85% appearing once. This TCR came from an adult with an advanced solid tumor such as melanoma, head and neck, liver or kidney cancer. The sample here was CD4+ or CD8+ T cells sorted from blood, taken in a trial of the OX40 agonist ivuxolimab.

The CDR3 is CAITGDMNYGYTF. CDR3 bases: TGTGCCATCACAGGGGACATGAACTATGGCTACACCTTC. The chain couples TRBV10-3 to TRBJ1-2; tentative D call: TRBD1 (6 bases). Between the trimmed V and J ends, which lost 7 bases and 2 bases, there was a span of 11 bases. Germline assignment: CDR1 ENHRY and CDR2 SYGVKD. CDR3 length: 13 residues.